This is a list of T cell receptor beta chains from one sample in a study of human T cells and chemical hapten exposure. Each CDR3 protein is one row after TCRdb ran MiXCR on the RACE reads. The data show about 250,000 distinct CDR3 sequences, 7.5% to 9% seen once. The input for sequencing was whole blood, taken in connection with sensitization to the hapten diphenylcyclopropenone (DPC). All receptors come from a young man with alopecia areata. Some clones in this sample may be carry-over from other donors' samples. Each CDR3 is given with its conserved first and last residue. The D gene is left open where the match is weak. Only some rows state a clone size, as once, few, many or a class for expanded clones.

TRBJ2-7,once,NA,TRBV20-1,CSASQRQATYEQYF,TGCAGTGCTAGTCAACGGCAAGCGACCTACGAGCAGTACTTC
TRBJ2-7,NA,NA,TRBV6-2/TRBV6-3,CASSFGTEQYF,TGTGCCAGCAGTTTCGGGACAGAGCAGTACTTC
TRBJ2-3,NA,NA,TRBV12-3/TRBV12-4,CASTRKSDTQYF,TGTGCCAGCACCCGCAAATCAGATACGCAGTATTTT
TRBJ2-5,few,NA,TRBV7-2,CASSSTAGQGQETQYF,TGTGCCAGCAGCTCGACTGCGGGGCAGGGGCAAGAGACCCAGTACTTC
TRBJ2-3,few,NA,TRBV29-1,CSVEDLWQGTDTQYF,TGCAGCGTTGAAGATTTGTGGCAGGGGACAGATACGCAGTATTTT
TRBJ2-5,NA,NA,TRBV7-3,CASSLMGNQETQYF,TGTGCCAGCAGCTTAATGGGCAACCAAGAGACCCAGTACTTC
TRBJ1-3,few,NA,TRBV18,CASSPTKQETIYF,TGTGCCAGCTCACCCACTAAACAGGAAACCATATATTTT
TRBJ2-3,few,TRBD2,TRBV5-1,CASTLLAGGAATDTQYF,TGCGCCAGCACCCTTCTAGCGGGGGGGGCTGCCACAGATACGCAGTATTTT
TRBJ2-3,NA,NA,TRBV6-2/TRBV6-3,CASSQKTDTQYF,TGTGCCAGCAGCCAAAAGACGGATACGCAGTATTTT
TRBJ2-7,few,NA,TRBV7-2,CASSLRGNSYEQYF,TGTGCCAGCAGCTTACGGGGGAACTCCTACGAGCAGTACTTC
TRBJ2-1,NA,NA,TRBV3-1,CASSRWTPSYNEQFF,TGTGCCAGCAGCCGGTGGACTCCCTCCTACAATGAGCAGTTCTTC
TRBJ2-1,few,NA,TRBV9,CASSVTPSHEQFF,TGTGCCAGCAGCGTTACCCCGTCCCATGAGCAGTTCTTC
TRBJ2-5,many,TRBD2,TRBV4-3,CASSLAGGETQYF,TGCGCCAGCAGCTTAGCGGGGGGAGAGACCCAGTACTTC
TRBJ1-1,NA,NA,TRBV5-1,CASSLVQGGDTEAFF,TGCGCCAGCAGCTTGGTACAGGGAGGCGACACTGAAGCTTTCTTT
TRBJ2-7,many,NA,TRBV18,CASSPPEWQGSPYEQYF,TGTGCCAGCTCACCACCGGAGTGGCAGGGGTCTCCCTACGAGCAGTACTTC
TRBJ2-3,NA,NA,TRBV6-5,CASTVSGPFTDTQYF,TGTGCCAGCACGGTGTCGGGACCCTTCACAGATACGCAGTATTTT
TRBJ1-2,few,NA,TRBV5-1,CASSGDNYGYTF,TGCGCCAGCAGCGGGGACAACTATGGCTACACCTTC